This T cell receptor beta chain was captured in a study of regulatory T cells in long-lasting Graves disease. Combining iRepertoire HTBI primers with Arm-PCR of CDR3 regions, the authors built TCR beta libraries. TCRdb re-called the multiplex PCR reads with MiXCR, one entry per CDR3 protein. The sample includes 450,000 to 700,000 distinct CDR3 sequences, roughly 12% of them seen just once. Described time point: newly diagnosed GD, antithyroid drugs for less than 3 months. Preparation of the TCR library used RNA extracted from PBMCs. This clonotype came up many times. The V gene's germline CDR1 is SQVTM and CDR2 ANQGSEA. The CDR3 is 15 amino acids. V lost 6 bases and J lost 5; bases outside the gene matches: 10. The data also belong to a second study, concerning T cells in Graves' hyperthyroidism and ophthalmopathy.

V gene TRBV29-1 combines with J gene TRBJ2-3, with 11 bases fitting TRBD2. This specimen was peripheral blood mononuclear cells (PBMCs), taken at new diagnosis, from a patient treated with antithyroid drugs. This TCR was sampled from a man under 40 with Graves disease. Here the CDR3 DNA reads TGCAGCGTAGTCCCCACTAGCGGGAGAATAGATACGCAGTATTTT. This sequence encodes CSVVPTSGRIDTQYF.